The 10 T cell receptor beta chains below all came from one sample that was sequenced in a study of PD-1 blockade in classical Hodgkin lymphoma. The method was immunoSEQ multiplex PCR; TCRdb's version includes in-frame clones alone and lacks a portion of them. Here the sample spans tens of thousands of clones, about nine tenths being singletons. Time point: cycle 4 day 1 (C4D1), after more than five weeks of nivolumab. Every one of the patients relapsed after autologous stem cell transplantation (brentuximab vedotin exposure was variable). Sample: peripheral blood mononuclear cells (PBMCs), taken before the fourth cycle of nivolumab. The source of these receptors is a human donor with classical Hodgkin lymphoma.

The V and J genes are TRBV19 and TRBJ1-2, with 8 positions matching TRBD1. The V and J ends lost 4 bases and 8 bases, in that order; junction bases with no gene match: 9. Germline V gene sequence: CDR1 LNHDA, CDR2 SQIVND (reference sequence). This CDR3 has 14 residues. CDR3 protein: CASSTKGQGEGYTF. The DNA of the CDR3 is TGTGCCAGTAGTACAAAAGGACAGGGAGAAGGCTACACCTTC.

The V gene is TRBV6-5, the J gene TRBJ1-2; possibly TRBD1 for D (6 bases). V was pared by 6 bases and J by 4 bases, with 9 bases between. Germline-derived CDR1 and CDR2 are MNHEY and SVGAGI. The CDR3 contains 12 residues. CDR3 sequence (DNA): TGTGCCAGCAGCTTGGACAGCTATGGCTACACCTTC. It yields the protein CASSLDSYGYTF.

The V gene is TRBV27, the J gene TRBJ1-1; D gene unclear. CDR1 and CDR2 from the germline V gene are MNHEY and SMNVEV (reference sequence). V was clipped by 2 bases and J by 2 bases, with 9 bases between them. The CDR3 has 14 amino acids. CDR3: CASSLTASNTEAFF. CDR3 nucleotide sequence: TGTGCCAGCAGTTTAACAGCAAGCAACACTGAAGCTTTCTTT.

This CDR3 reads CASRARRLAGGGETQYF. The DNA of the CDR3 is TGTGCCAGCAGGGCCCGGAGGCTAGCGGGGGGCGGGGAGACCCAGTACTTC. The chain is built from TRBV7-2 and TRBJ2-5, with 11 nucleotides matching TRBD2. This CDR3 is built from 17 residues. V trimming: 6 bases; J trimming: 5 bases; junction bases outside the gene matches: 14. Germline V gives CDR1 SGHTA, CDR2 FQGNSA.

This clone was seen once. V and J are TRBV19 and TRBJ2-7; D not certain. Germline V gene sequence: CDR1 LNHDA, CDR2 SQIVND (reference sequence). The germline V and J ends were trimmed by 0 bases and 4 bases, with 13 bases remaining between them. This CDR3 is 15 amino acids long. The CDR3 DNA reads as TGTGCCAGTAGTATAGAGAGAAGTAGCCCTTACGAGCAGTACTTC. The encoded protein is CASSIERSSPYEQYF.

J is TRBJ2-7 and V is TRBV10-1, with no clear D. The CDR3 contains 11 residues. Germline-derived CDR1 and CDR2 are WNHNN and SYGVQD (reference sequence). V lost 7 bases to trimming and J lost 6 bases, with 10 bases between them. CDR3 amino acids: CASKVRPEQYF. CDR3 sequence (DNA): TGCGCCAGCAAGGTCCGGCCCGAGCAGTACTTC.

This sequence joins TRBV7-9 and TRBJ2-2, with D possibly TRBD2 on 6 matching bases. CDR1 is SEHNR and CDR2 is FQNEAQ in the germline V gene (reference sequence). Trimming stripped 3 bases from V and 0 bases from J, with 11 bases between. CDR3 length: 16 amino acids. CDR3 residues: CASSFRRATNTGELFF. Written as DNA, the CDR3 is TGTGCCAGCAGCTTCCGGAGGGCAACGAACACCGGGGAGCTGTTTTTT.

The chain employs TRBV19 and TRBJ2-1, with 10 bases identical to TRBD2. The J segment lost 2 bases and the V segment lost 4 bases, leaving 2 bases of the junction unmatched. From germline, CDR1 is LNHDA and CDR2 SQIVND (reference sequence). The CDR3 is 15 residues long. CDR3 sequence (DNA): TGTGCCAGTAGTAGGCTAGCGGGGGCCTACAATGAGCAGTTCTTC. Amino acids: CASSRLAGAYNEQFF.

V usage is TRBV30 and J usage is TRBJ2-1; D not resolved. The CDR3 runs 12 residues. Trimming took off 0 bases at V and 5 bases at J, with 5 bases between the two ends. CDR1 and CDR2 (germline): GTSNPN, SVGIG (reference sequence). The CDR3 DNA reads as TGTGCCTGGAGTGTCTCTCACAATGAGCAGTTCTTC. Protein product: CAWSVSHNEQFF.

The chain recombines TRBV6-6 with TRBJ2-7; D possibly corresponds to TRBD1 (5 bases). The CDR3 covers 13 residues. Between the trimmed V and J ends, which lost 6 bases and 3 bases, there was a span of 12 bases. CDR1 MNHNY and CDR2 SVGAGI come from the germline V gene (reference sequence). CDR3 DNA: TGTGCCAGCAGCGCCTTAGGGGTCTACGAGCAGTACTTC. Its protein is CASSALGVYEQYF.